One and the same sample provided the 5 T cell receptor beta chains below, sequenced in a study of Ad26.COV2.S vaccination and SARS-CoV-2 variants. Treatment specified: around 19 received Ad26.COV2.S at low or high dose, single or two shots; about 5 received placebo; per-sample allocation not given. It was on day 63 after the first vaccine or placebo injection that samples were taken. Method: immunoSEQ multiplex PCR; TCRdb's copy keeps in-frame clones and lacks some. There are fewer than 500,000 clones in the sample; around 90% occur only once, and more than 10% lies in the top ten. Here the sequenced sample was peripheral blood, taken in a trial of Ad26.COV2.S vaccine versus placebo. Source of these receptors: a person aged 18-60 years who received the Ad26.COV2.S COVID-19 vaccine or a placebo.

This chain uses TRBV7-9 with TRBJ1-1; D unresolved. Germline CDR1 reads SEHNR; CDR2 reads FQNEAQ (reference sequence). The CDR3 length is 14 residues. The V end lost 5 bases, the J end lost 4 bases, and 14 bases lay between the germline ends. Here the CDR3 reads CASSPPGLSTEAFF. CDR3 coding DNA: TGTGCCAGCAGCCCCCCGGGCCTCAGCACTGAAGCTTTCTTT.

V usage is TRBV2 and J usage is TRBJ2-2; D tentatively fits TRBD1 or TRBD2 (5 bases each). The germline V gene has CDR1 SNHLY and CDR2 FYNNEI. Trimming cost V 4 bases and J 0 bases, with 9 bases left between them. The CDR3 runs 15 residues. The CDR3: CASSGWGTNTGELFF. CDR3 sequence (DNA): TGTGCCAGCAGTGGTTGGGGGACGAACACCGGGGAGCTGTTTTTT.

V is TRBV19 and J is TRBJ1-1, with D unclear. The CDR3 is 13 amino acids. V was cut by 5 bases and J by 2 bases, with 9 bases left in between. Per germline, CDR1 LNHDA and CDR2 SQIVND (reference sequence). The CDR3 DNA sequence: TGTGCCAGTAGTCCTCGAATTAACACTGAAGCTTTCTTT. It codes for CASSPRINTEAFF.

The V and J genes are TRBV11-3 and TRBJ2-5, with D perhaps matching TRBD1 (5 bases). This CDR3 is 15 amino acids long. The germline V and J ends were trimmed by 3 bases and 1 base, with 12 bases remaining between them. CDR1 and CDR2 from the germline V gene are SGHNT and YENEEA. CDR3 sequence: CASSLRSDSQETQYF. The CDR3 DNA is TGTGCCAGCAGCTTGCGGAGCGACAGCCAAGAGACCCAGTACTTC.

This CDR3 is CASSGQTVAKNIQYF. The DNA of the CDR3 is TGTGCCAGCAGCGGACAGACCGTGGCCAAAAACATTCAGTACTTC. The V call is TRBV2, the J call TRBJ2-4; TRBD1 might be the D (6 bases). Trimming removed 6 bases from V and 1 base from J, with 13 bases in between. This CDR3 has 15 residues. The germline V gene has CDR1 SNHLY and CDR2 FYNNEI.